A single sample gave rise to the 23 T cell receptor beta chains below, sequenced in a study of cytomegalovirus exposure and HLA in healthy donors (dated by TCRdb to 2015 to 2018). Library method: the immunoSEQ multiplex PCR assay. The multiplex PCR relied on a mix of 60 forward primers for TCR Vbeta segments and 13 reverse primers for TCR Jbeta segments. TCRdb stores this immuneACCESS table with in-frame sequences only. Part of the clones is absent; in the studies checked, under half of the shortfall reflects unresolved V genes, and no reason is known for the rest. The sample table lists approximately 160,000 clones, around three quarters of them with a count of one. The ten biggest clones cover around 1% of the sample. The sample was PBMCs. The source of these receptors is a woman in her thirties or forties in good health and CMV-seronegative.

The genes are TRBV9 and TRBJ1-2; no clear D. This CDR3 comprises 14 residues. Germline lookup yields CDR1 SGDLS and CDR2 YYNGEE. V lost 0 bases and J 2 bases, leaving 8 bases between the germline ends. The CDR3 bases are TGTGCCAGCAGCGTAGAAGGAGGGAACTATGGCTACACCTTC. Its translation is CASSVEGGNYGYTF.

The rearrangement uses TRBV30 and TRBJ2-7; D is possibly TRBD2 (6 bases). The CDR3 contains 11 residues. Trimming left V 5 bases short and J 4 bases short, with 9 bases between. The V gene's germline CDR1 is GTSNPN and CDR2 SVGIG (reference sequence). The CDR3 reads CAWGGPYEQYF. The CDR3 DNA is TGTGCCTGGGGAGGGCCGTACGAGCAGTACTTC. Using reference TRBV30 and TRBJ2-7 for the parts outside the CDR3, the full variable domain is SQTIHQWPATLVQPVGSPLSLECTVEGTSNPNLYWYRQAAGRGLQLLFYSVGIGQISSEVPQNLSASRPQDRQFILSSKKLLLSDSGFYLCAWGGPYEQYFGPGTRLTVT.

The rearrangement uses TRBV5-1 and TRBJ2-5, with D maybe TRBD2 (6 bases). The V gene's germline CDR1 is SGHRS and CDR2 YFSETQ. Trimming left V 5 bases short and J 4 bases short, with 15 bases between. This CDR3 contains 14 residues. In nucleotides, the CDR3 is TGCGCCAGCAGTCCTGGGACTTTGGGAGAGACCCAGTACTTC. This codes for CASSPGTLGETQYF.

The chain carries TRBV7-9 and TRBJ2-5, with D perhaps matching TRBD1 (5 bases). Trimming shortened V by 0 bases and J by 13 bases, and 12 bases separated the two germline ends. Germline V gene data show CDR1 as SEHNR and CDR2 as FQNEAQ (reference sequence). CDR3 length equals 12 residues. CDR3 DNA sequence: TGTGCCAGCAGCTTAGCGCCGGAAACAGGGTACTTC. Protein product: CASSLAPETGYF.

The chain has TRBV30 and TRBJ2-7, with 9 bases lining up with TRBD2. Germline CDR1 is GTSNPN and CDR2 is SVGIG (reference sequence). This CDR3 spans 15 amino acids. The junction had 11 bases not matched to a gene; V was cut back by 1 base and J by 7 bases. This CDR3 reads CAWSAWGGRAGEQYF. The CDR3 coding sequence is TGTGCCTGGAGTGCCTGGGGCGGGAGGGCCGGAGAGCAGTACTTC.

This rearrangement joins TRBV29-1 to TRBJ1-1; D is unclear. In germline, CDR1 is SQVTM, CDR2 ANQGSEA. The CDR3 has 13 residues. Trimming removed 4 bases at V and 0 bases at J, with 9 bases between. CDR3 coding DNA: TGCAGCGTTGGATTCACAATGAACACTGAAGCTTTCTTT. It translates to CSVGFTMNTEAFF.

This chain joins TRBV4-2 and TRBJ2-7; possibly TRBD2 for D (5 bases). The CDR3 sequence is 16 residues long. Trimming shortened V by 4 bases and J by 7 bases, and 23 bases separated the two germline ends. Germline CDR1 reads LGHNA; CDR2 reads YNFKEQ. CDR3 residues: CASSPEVGVGLREQYF. The CDR3 DNA sequence: TGTGCCAGCAGCCCTGAGGTGGGAGTGGGTTTACGGGAGCAGTACTTC.

This clone has a handful of counts. The V gene is TRBV5-6, the J gene TRBJ2-1; TRBD2 agrees at 7 bases. The CDR3 totals 15 residues. The germline V gene has CDR1 SGHDT and CDR2 YYEEEE. J lost 9 bases, V lost 1 base, and 10 bases had no gene match. The CDR3 DNA sequence: TGTGCCAGCAGCTTGAACGGCGGGAGAGGAAGTGAGCAGTTCTTC. It specifies CASSLNGGRGSEQFF.

V usage is TRBV5-1 and J usage is TRBJ1-3, with D unresolved. CDR1 SGHRS and CDR2 YFSETQ come from the germline V gene. Deletions cut 4 bases from V and 9 bases from J, with 17 bases between. CDR3 size: 14 residues. The DNA of the CDR3 is TGCGCCAGCAGCCTGGAAGAGGGCGGACGCACCATATATTTT. It encodes CASSLEEGGRTIYF. Drawing the rest from reference TRBV5-1 and TRBJ1-3, the complete variable domain is KAGVTQTPRYLIKTRGQQVTLSCSPISGHRSVSWYQQTPGQGLQFLFEYFSETQRNKGNFPGRFSGRQFSNSRSEMNVSTLELGDSALYLCASSLEEGGRTIYFGEGSWLTVV.

The V gene is TRBV30, the J gene TRBJ2-7; 9 nucleotides align to TRBD2. Germline V gene lookup returns CDR1 GTSNPN and CDR2 SVGIG (reference sequence). V lost 5 bases, J lost 5 bases, and 13 bases stayed unmatched. This CDR3 has 15 residues. CDR3 sequence reads: CAWAPPQAGGNEQYF. CDR3 DNA sequence: TGTGCCTGGGCACCCCCGCAGGCGGGAGGGAACGAGCAGTACTTC.

CDR3 amino acids: CASGLGGRIETQYF. CDR3 sequence (DNA): TGTGCTAGTGGTTTGGGGGGGCGGATTGAGACCCAGTACTTC. V gene TRBV12-5 combines with J gene TRBJ2-5, with TRBD1 as a possible D gene (6 bases). The ends were cut back, 1 base at V and 5 bases at J, with 11 bases in the middle. The CDR3 loop spans 14 amino acids. The germline CDR1 and CDR2 sequences are LGHNT and FRNRAP.

The rearrangement links TRBV2 to TRBJ2-7; 9 bases are shared with TRBD2. Germline CDR1 reads SNHLY; CDR2 reads FYNNEI. This CDR3 is 13 amino acids long. Unmatched junction bases numbered 10, after V lost 7 bases and J lost 9 bases. DNA of the CDR3: TGTGCCAGCACCTCCGGGACTAGCTCACCGCAGTACTTC. It codes for CASTSGTSSPQYF. Based on the CDR3 plus reference TRBV2 and TRBJ2-7, the full variable domain is EPEVTQTPSHQVTQMGQEVILRCVPISNHLYFYWYRQILGQKVEFLVSFYNNEISEKSEIFDDQFSVERPDGSNFTLKIRSTKLEDSAMYFCASTSGTSSPQYFGPGTRLTVT.

The V and J genes are TRBV5-1 and TRBJ1-1; the D gene is possibly TRBD1 (5 bases). This CDR3 is built from 15 residues. The V end lost 2 bases, the J end lost 1 base, and 12 bases lay between the germline ends. Germline V CDR1 and CDR2: SGHRS, YFSETQ. The CDR3 spells CASSFGGGKNTEAFF. The CDR3 DNA follows: TGCGCCAGCAGCTTCGGTGGGGGGAAGAACACTGAAGCTTTCTTT.

V is TRBV2 and J is TRBJ2-3; maybe TRBD1 (5 bases). The V end was cut by 4 bases, the J end by 2 bases, with 10 bases between. Germline V gene sequence: CDR1 SNHLY, CDR2 FYNNEI. The CDR3 covers 14 residues. In nucleotides, the CDR3 is TGTGCCAGCAGTGGGGGCAGGGCCACAGATACGCAGTATTTT. Amino acids: CASSGGRATDTQYF.

The rearrangement uses TRBV6-5 and TRBJ2-1, with 8 positions matching TRBD2. Germline V lookup: CDR1 MNHEY, CDR2 SVGAGI. This CDR3 spans 14 amino acids. V dropped 8 bases and J dropped 10; count of bases not matched to a gene: 13. In DNA form, the CDR3 reads TGTGCCAGCGTTGGTCGGGAGGGAGGAGGGGAGCAGTTCTTC. Translating gives CASVGREGGGEQFF.

The chain combines TRBV19 with TRBJ2-5, with 7 bases matching TRBD2. The CDR3 is made up of 15 amino acids. Per the germline V gene, CDR1 is LNHDA and CDR2 is SQIVND (reference sequence). V was pared by 5 bases and J by 5 bases, with 11 bases of the junction left unmatched. The CDR3 DNA follows: TGTGCCAGTAGTCCCGACGGCGGGAGTGGGGAGACCCAGTACTTC. The encoded protein is CASSPDGGSGETQYF.

This clone was recorded only once. CDR3 bases: TGTGCCTGGAGTACCCGGACAGGAAGCCTCAATCAGCCCCAGCATTTT. It is translated as CAWSTRTGSLNQPQHF. V is TRBV30 and J is TRBJ1-5, with TRBD1 identical over 7 bases. Looked up from germline, CDR1 is GTSNPN and CDR2 is SVGIG (reference sequence). This CDR3 spans 16 amino acids. Trimming at V came to 2 bases and at J to 3 bases, leaving 10 bases not matched to a gene. Complete variable domain (other parts from reference TRBV30 and TRBJ1-5): SQTIHQWPATLVQPVGSPLSLECTVEGTSNPNLYWYRQAAGRGLQLLFYSVGIGQISSEVPQNLSASRPQDRQFILSSKKLLLSDSGFYLCAWSTRTGSLNQPQHFGDGTRLSIL.

The chain employs TRBV5-6 and TRBJ1-6; tentative D call: TRBD1 (6 bases). The CDR3 loop spans 14 amino acids. Per the germline V gene, CDR1 is SGHDT and CDR2 is YYEEEE. The ends were cut back, 2 bases at V and 6 bases at J, with 9 bases in the middle. In nucleotides, the CDR3 is TGTGCCAGCAGCTTACAGGGAGTTAATTCACCCCTCCACTTT. As protein: CASSLQGVNSPLHF.

The chain carries TRBV6-6 and TRBJ2-7; D unclear. CDR3 length: 14 amino acids. The ends were cut back, 2 bases at V and 4 bases at J, with 12 bases in the middle. Germline CDR1 reads MNHNY; CDR2 reads SVGAGI (reference sequence). CDR3 in amino acids: CASSYGQALYEQYF. DNA for the CDR3: TGTGCCAGCAGTTACGGGCAGGCCTTGTACGAGCAGTACTTC.

The CDR3 sequence is CASSWAGTEAFF. In DNA, the CDR3 is TGCGCCAGCAGCTGGGCCGGCACTGAAGCTTTCTTT. V is TRBV5-1 and J is TRBJ1-1, with D unclear. Germline CDR1 is SGHRS and CDR2 is YFSETQ. Trimming removed 3 bases at V and 4 bases at J, with 7 bases between. This CDR3 region has 12 residues.

The rearrangement joins TRBV5-6 to TRBJ2-7; D may be TRBD1 (6 bases). From germline, CDR1 is SGHDT and CDR2 YYEEEE. The CDR3 has 14 residues. Between the trimmed V and J ends, which lost 3 bases and 3 bases, there was a span of 13 bases. In DNA form, the CDR3 reads TGTGCCAGCAGCTACGGGACATCGAACTACGAGCAGTACTTC. Translation: CASSYGTSNYEQYF.

V usage is TRBV6-6 and J usage is TRBJ1-1, with TRBD1 identical over 7 bases. The CDR3 consists of 15 residues. The V segment lost 4 bases and the J segment 1 base; nucleotides outside the gene matches: 6. Looked up from germline, CDR1 is MNHNY and CDR2 is SVGAGI (reference sequence). CDR3 DNA sequence: TGTGCCAGCAGTTTTACAGGGGCCCGGAACACTGAAGCTTTCTTT. This translates into CASSFTGARNTEAFF.

This chain connects TRBV2 to TRBJ1-2; possible D gene TRBD1, 5 bases. CDR3 length: 13 residues. Germline V CDR1 and CDR2: SNHLY, FYNNEI. The V and J ends lost 8 bases and 3 bases respectively, with 13 bases between them. The CDR3 is CASYRQCDYGYTF. The CDR3 DNA sequence: TGTGCCAGCTACCGACAGTGTGACTATGGCTACACCTTC.